The 14 T cell receptor beta chains below come from one sample, sequenced in a study of blood T cell repertoires in COVID-19 (TCRdb year 2020). Library preparation was by the immunoSEQ multiplex PCR assay. TCRdb's version of the immuneACCESS table is confined to in-frame rearrangements and falls short of the full clone set. An unresolved V gene accounts for under half of the shortfall where checked; the remainder is of unknown origin. For this sample the table gives around 99,000 clones, of which just over 90% were detected only once. The ten largest clonotypes hold about 5% of the sample. Sequenced sample: peripheral blood. The source is a man in his forties or fifties with acute or convalescent COVID-19.

The V call is TRBV15, the J call TRBJ2-1; D is uncertain. Germline V gives CDR1 LNHNV, CDR2 YYDKDF (reference sequence). CDR3 length: 15 amino acids. V gave up 5 bases and J gave up 4 bases, with 15 bases separating them. The CDR3 nucleotides read TGTGCCACCAGCCCAGCCAGGCAGCCTTACAATGAGCAGTTCTTC. Its protein product is CATSPARQPYNEQFF. Together with reference TRBV15 and TRBJ2-1, the CDR3 gives the full variable domain: DAMVIQNPRYQVTQFGKPVTLSCSQTLNHNVMYWYQQKSSQAPKLLFHYYDKDFNNEADTPDNFQSRRPNTSFCFLDIRSPGLGDTAMYLCATSPARQPYNEQFFGPGTRLTVL.

The chain is built from TRBV7-4 and TRBJ2-7; possible D gene TRBD2, 6 bases. CDR1 and CDR2 (germline): SGHVT, SQSDAQ. With 1 base removed from V and 11 bases from J, the gap between germline ends came to 9 bases. CDR3 size: 11 residues. The CDR3 DNA reads as TGTGCCAGCAGCTTAGGGCGGAGGGAGTACTTC. It translates to CASSLGRREYF.

The chain links TRBV7-7 to TRBJ2-7; TRBD2 matches at 13 bases. With V trimmed by 5 bases and J by 7 bases, 8 bases remained unmatched. The CDR3 spans 15 residues. The germline gives CDR1 SSHAT, CDR2 FNYEAQ (reference sequence). In DNA form, the CDR3 reads TGTGCCAGCAGCCGAGGACTAGCGGGAGTCAGTGAGCAGTACTTC. It codes for CASSRGLAGVSEQYF. Supplemented by reference TRBV7-7 and TRBJ2-7, the full variable domain reads GAGVSQSPRYKVTKRGQDVTLRCDPISSHATLYWYQQALGQGPEFLTYFNYEAQPDKSGLPSDRFSAERPEGSISTLTIQRTEQRDSAMYRCASSRGLAGVSEQYFGPGTRLTVT.

The V gene is TRBV6-5, the J gene TRBJ1-4; D remains unclear. The CDR3 totals 12 residues. V was clipped by 7 bases and J by 6 bases, with 9 bases between them. Germline V gene lookup returns CDR1 MNHEY and CDR2 SVGAGI. CDR3 in DNA: TGTGCCAGCATGAGTCCGTATGAAAAACTGTTTTTT. Its translation is CASMSPYEKLFF.

The chain combines TRBV19 with TRBJ2-5; 9 nucleotides line up with TRBD1. CDR3 length: 16 amino acids. Germline V lookup: CDR1 LNHDA, CDR2 SQIVND (reference sequence). V trimming: 4 bases; J trimming: 5 bases; junction bases outside the gene matches: 11. CDR3 in DNA: TGTGCCAGTAGTAAACTGGAGACAGGGGGGTGGGAGACCCAGTACTTC. This gives the protein CASSKLETGGWETQYF.

The genes are TRBV19 and TRBJ2-7; 8 bases agree with TRBD2. CDR1 is LNHDA, CDR2 SQIVND, per germline (reference sequence). Trimming cost V 6 bases and J 3 bases; bases outside gene matches: 13. The CDR3 is made up of 16 amino acids. CDR3: CASSTSRAAGGYEQYF. The CDR3 DNA is TGTGCCAGTAGCACCTCTCGGGCCGCGGGGGGCTACGAGCAGTACTTC. Full variable domain (outside the CDR3, taken from reference TRBV19 and TRBJ2-7): DGGITQSPKYLFRKEGQNVTLSCEQNLNHDAMYWYRQDPGQGLRLIYYSQIVNDFQKGDIAEGYSVSREKKESFPLTVTSAQKNPTAFYLCASSTSRAAGGYEQYFGPGTRLTVT.

The rearrangement joins TRBV12-5 to TRBJ2-1; 9 bases match TRBD1. The J segment lost 8 bases and the V segment lost 6 bases, leaving 5 bases of the junction unmatched. Germline V CDR1 and CDR2: LGHNT, FRNRAP. The CDR3 is 13 residues long. The CDR3 DNA follows: TGTGCTAGTGGACCAACAGGGGGCTATGAGCAGTTCTTC. As protein: CASGPTGGYEQFF.

The V call is TRBV10-3, the J call TRBJ2-3; 7 positions agree with TRBD2. CDR1 is ENHRY and CDR2 is SYGVKD in the germline V gene. The CDR3 covers 16 residues. V gave up 1 base and J gave up 0 bases; unmatched junction bases: 4. The CDR3 loop reads CAISEWDSGSTDTQYF. The CDR3 DNA follows: TGTGCCATCAGTGAGTGGGATAGCGGGAGCACAGATACGCAGTATTTT.

This chain joins TRBV18 and TRBJ1-1; D gene unclear. This CDR3 is built from 14 residues. The germline V gene encodes CDR1 KGHSH and CDR2 LQKENI. Trimming removed 4 bases at V and 4 bases at J, with 13 bases between. Here the CDR3 DNA reads TGTGCCAGCTCACAAACCAGTGGGCCCACTGAAGCTTTCTTT. The encoded protein is CASSQTSGPTEAFF.

This chain links TRBV18 with TRBJ2-7; TRBD1 agrees at 8 bases. Germline values: CDR1 KGHSH, CDR2 LQKENI. Trimming took 2 bases from V and 4 from J; bases not matched to a gene: 10. The CDR3 runs 16 residues. The CDR3 sequence is CASSPLGAGGAYEQYF. CDR3 bases: TGTGCCAGCTCACCATTAGGGGCAGGGGGCGCTTACGAGCAGTACTTC.

The chain couples TRBV6-2 or TRBV6-3 to TRBJ2-7; tentatively, D is TRBD2 (5 bases). Germline V lookup: CDR1 MNHEY, CDR2 SVGEGT. Trimming stripped 5 bases from V and 2 bases from J, with 10 bases between. This CDR3 contains 13 residues. This chain's CDR3 is CASSIRGPYEQYF. CDR3 DNA: TGTGCCAGCAGTATACGCGGGCCCTACGAGCAGTACTTC.

The chain employs TRBV9 and TRBJ1-4, with 8 bases fitting TRBD1. The V and J ends lost 3 bases and 8 bases, in that order; junction bases with no gene match: 9. The germline V gene encodes CDR1 SGDLS and CDR2 YYNGEE. This CDR3 has 15 amino acids. CDR3 nucleotides: TGTGCCAGCAGCGGGCAGGGGGCAGTAGCGGAAAAACTGTTTTTT. Amino acids: CASSGQGAVAEKLFF. The full variable domain, with the rest looked up from reference TRBV9 and TRBJ1-4, is DSGVTQTPKHLITATGQRVTLRCSPRSGDLSVYWYQQSLDQGLQFLIQYYNGEERAKGNILERFSAQQFPDLHSELNLSSLELGDSALYFCASSGQGAVAEKLFFGSGTQLSVL.

The V call is TRBV5-3, the J call TRBJ1-3; D gene uncertain. TRBV5-3 is noted as an ORF with a role that remains uncertain. This CDR3 is built from 16 residues. V dropped 4 bases and J dropped 0 bases, with 14 bases sitting between them. The CDR3 loop reads CARSPSPGSSGNTIYF. The CDR3 region has the DNA TGTGCCAGAAGCCCCTCGCCGGGATCCTCTGGAAACACCATATATTTT.

The chain combines TRBV21-1 with TRBJ2-2; TRBD1, the table's D call, lacks a check against the DNA. TRBV21-1 is a pseudogene segment. The CDR3 length is 20 residues. Here the CDR3 DNA reads TGTGCCAGCAGCGAAAGCACGGGACAGGTAGCGCGTAACACCCGGGAGGAGCTGTTTTTT. This sequence encodes CASSESTGQVARNTREELFF.